This entry lists 29 T cell receptor beta chains sequenced from one sample in a study of T-cell reconstitution after alpha-beta-depleted transplantation in children. Preparation of the TCRbeta library used unique molecular identifiers. TCRdb redid the calling of the PCR reads with MiXCR, one entry per CDR3 protein. This table holds 800,000 to 1,000,000 distinct CDR3 sequences, roughly 29% found once. The sequenced sample was PBMCs, mostly from graft donor cells, obtained 360 days after TCRalphabeta/CD19-depleted stem cell transplant. The receptor set was obtained from a boy under two years old who had a stem cell transplant for SCID, so the T cells may come from the graft donor.

This clonotype was seen a handful of times. At one end the junction does not follow the germline gene, possibly because of a read error. This sequence joins TRBV6-5 and TRBJ1-4, with 7 bases fitting TRBD1. Germline values: CDR1 MNHEY, CDR2 SVGAGI. CDR3 length: 10 amino acids. The CDR3 is CASSSRDRRF. CDR3 in DNA: TGTGCCAGCAGTTCTCGGGACAGACGTTTT.

In this sample, this clonotype turned up a few times. This chain connects TRBV7-2 to TRBJ1-1, with 8 bases lining up with TRBD1. The CDR3 is made up of 15 amino acids. Germline values: CDR1 SGHTA, CDR2 FQGNSA. J gave up 5 bases and V 4 bases, and 9 bases lay outside the gene matches. For the CDR3, the DNA is TGTGCCAGCAGCTCACCACAGGGGGTATGGACTGAAGCTTTCTTT. Its protein product is CASSSPQGVWTEAFF. Complete variable domain (other parts from reference TRBV7-2 and TRBJ1-1): GAGVSQSPSNKVTEKGKDVELRCDPISGHTALYWYRQSLGQGLEFLIYFQGNSAPDKSGLPSDRFSAERTGGSVSTLTIQRTQQEDSAVYLCASSSPQGVWTEAFFGQGTRLTVV.

V and J are TRBV4-1 and TRBJ2-3, with D unclear. V lost 4 bases and J 6 bases, leaving 14 bases between the germline ends. The CDR3 covers 14 residues. Germline-derived CDR1 and CDR2 are MGHRA and YSYEKL. This chain's CDR3 is CASSPRALKDTQYF. The CDR3, as DNA: TGCGCCAGCAGCCCCCGCGCGCTAAAGGATACGCAGTATTTT.

This chain uses TRBV24-1 with TRBJ1-2; TRBD1 matches at 11 bases. The CDR3 totals 17 residues. Unmatched junction bases numbered 9, after V lost 4 bases and J lost 3 bases. The germline V gene has CDR1 KGHDR and CDR2 SFDVKD. CDR3 sequence (DNA): TGTGCCACCAGTGAGGGGACAGGGGGTCGGATTCACTATGGCTACACCTTC. It specifies CATSEGTGGRIHYGYTF.

This clonotype was observed a few times. The J gene is TRBJ2-7, the V gene TRBV15; D assignment may be TRBD1 or TRBD2 (5 bases each). V lost 5 bases and J lost 1, with 12 bases in between. The CDR3 extends over 14 amino acids. CDR1 and CDR2 from the germline V gene are LNHNV and YYDKDF (reference sequence). The CDR3 is CATSGDVGSYEQYF. CDR3 bases: TGTGCCACCAGCGGGGACGTCGGTTCCTACGAGCAGTACTTC.

The table lists this clonotype with a few counts. V usage is TRBV4-3 and J usage is TRBJ2-7, with 9 bases identical to TRBD1. V lost 0 bases and J lost 3; bases outside the gene matches: 6. Per germline, CDR1 LGHNA and CDR2 YSLEER. The CDR3 consists of 16 residues. CDR3 sequence reads: CASSQDPRQGDYEQYF. In DNA form, the CDR3 reads TGCGCCAGCAGCCAAGATCCCAGACAGGGGGACTACGAGCAGTACTTC.

This clonotype was counted at least ten times. The chain recombines TRBV20-1 with TRBJ2-5, with D perhaps matching TRBD2 (6 bases). Germline V gene data show CDR1 as DFQATT and CDR2 as SNEGSKA (reference sequence). The V and J ends lost 0 bases and 9 bases respectively, with 14 bases between them. CDR3 size: 13 residues. The CDR3 sequence: CSARDLVGGPQYF. As DNA, the CDR3 is TGCAGTGCTAGAGATCTTGTCGGGGGACCCCAGTACTTC.

The rearrangement joins TRBV12-3 or TRBV12-4 to TRBJ2-2; weak D call: TRBD1 (5 bases). With 3 bases removed from V and 4 bases from J, the gap between germline ends came to 18 bases. The CDR3 is made up of 17 amino acids. The CDR3 bases are TGTGCCAGCAGTTTCGATGGGGCGGCAACGGGCACCGGGGAGCTGTTTTTT. It specifies CASSFDGAATGTGELFF.

This clonotype showed up just a few times. The rearrangement joins TRBV2 to TRBJ1-3, with D perhaps TRBD1 (5 bases). CDR1 SNHLY and CDR2 FYNNEI come from the germline V gene. Trimming left V 1 base short and J 3 bases short, with 19 bases between. This CDR3 contains 18 residues. The CDR3, as DNA: TGTGCCAGCAGTGAAGATCAGGGAACGAAACTCTATGGAAACACCATATATTTT. Its translation: CASSEDQGTKLYGNTIYF.

This clonotype appeared a few times. The gene calls are TRBV12-3 or TRBV12-4 and TRBJ1-5, with no clear D. The CDR3 runs 15 residues. V was pared by 5 bases and J by 4 bases, with 15 bases between. The CDR3 bases are TGTGCCAGCAGTCGCCGGGCCGCCTATAATCAGCCCCAGCATTTT. This gives the protein CASSRRAAYNQPQHF.

This rearrangement joins TRBV3-1 to TRBJ2-3; D is ambiguous. Germline V gene data show CDR1 as LGHDT and CDR2 as YNNKEL (reference sequence). This CDR3 contains 16 residues. V lost 1 base and J lost 1, with 12 bases in between. CDR3 coding DNA: TGTGCCAGCAGCCAAGTAGGACCGCTTGGCACAGATACGCAGTATTTT. Translation: CASSQVGPLGTDTQYF.

This clonotype showed up just a few times. The chain combines TRBV2 with TRBJ2-2; D may be TRBD1 (5 bases). This CDR3 is built from 13 residues. The germline gives CDR1 SNHLY, CDR2 FYNNEI. The ends were cut back, 6 bases at V and 6 bases at J, with 11 bases in the middle. The DNA for the CDR3 is TGTGCCAGCAGAGGCGACAGATCCGGGGAGCTGTTTTTT. It translates to CASRGDRSGELFF.

The chain joins TRBV5-1 to TRBJ2-1; a weak D match, TRBD2 (5 bases). The length of the CDR3 is 18 residues. Between the trimmed V and J ends, which lost 0 bases and 8 bases, there was a span of 24 bases. The germline V gene encodes CDR1 SGHRS and CDR2 YFSETQ. CDR3 residues: CASSLVGPRGRVRDEQFF. The CDR3 DNA is TGCGCCAGCAGCTTGGTAGGGCCCCGGGGTAGGGTTCGGGATGAGCAGTTCTTC. Using reference TRBV5-1 and TRBJ2-1 for the parts outside the CDR3, the full variable domain is KAGVTQTPRYLIKTRGQQVTLSCSPISGHRSVSWYQQTPGQGLQFLFEYFSETQRNKGNFPGRFSGRQFSNSRSEMNVSTLELGDSALYLCASSLVGPRGRVRDEQFFGPGTRLTVL.

The CDR3 sequence is CASTRGTGVNTGELFF. For the CDR3, the DNA is TGTGCCAGCACCCGGGGGACAGGGGTTAACACCGGGGAGCTGTTTTTT. The chain uses TRBV27 and TRBJ2-2; 10 bases fit TRBD1. The CDR3 is 16 residues long. J lost 2 bases, V lost 7 bases, and 7 bases had no gene match. CDR1 and CDR2 from the germline V gene are MNHEY and SMNVEV (reference sequence).

This chain joins TRBV5-1 and TRBJ2-2; possible D gene TRBD1, 5 bases. Germline CDR1 is SGHRS and CDR2 is YFSETQ. Between the trimmed V and J ends, which lost 4 bases and 3 bases, there was a span of 19 bases. The CDR3 has 17 residues. The CDR3, as DNA: TGCGCCAGCAGCCCGGCTTTGGGCAGGGTCGACACCGGGGAGCTGTTTTTT. Translating gives CASSPALGRVDTGELFF.

This clonotype appeared a few times. CDR3 DNA: TGTGCCATTCGACAGCAAGGCTCCTACGAGCAGTACTTC. This encodes CAIRQQGSYEQYF. J is TRBJ2-7 and V is TRBV10-3, with D perhaps TRBD1 (5 bases). The CDR3 totals 13 residues. The germline gives CDR1 ENHRY, CDR2 SYGVKD. V was cut by 9 bases and J by 0 bases, with 12 bases left in between.

This chain joins TRBV20-1 and TRBJ2-7, with TRBD1 matching 10 bases. The CDR3 has 13 residues. Trimming at V came to 4 bases and at J to 4 bases, leaving 4 bases not matched to a gene. Germline V gene data show CDR1 as DFQATT and CDR2 as SNEGSKA (reference sequence). CDR3: CSANRDRGYEQYF. CDR3 nucleotide sequence: TGCAGTGCTAACCGGGACAGGGGATACGAGCAGTACTTC.

The rearrangement links TRBV7-2 to TRBJ2-3; 8 nucleotides align to TRBD2. The CDR3 runs to 16 residues. V lost 4 bases, J lost 4 bases, and 10 bases stayed unmatched. Germline CDR1 reads SGHTA; CDR2 reads FQGNSA. As DNA, the CDR3 is TGTGCCAGCAGCTCCTCCTCGGGGGGGGGCGCAGATACGCAGTATTTT. Protein: CASSSSSGGGADTQYF.

The chain uses TRBV20-1 and TRBJ1-1; D remains ambiguous. Germline lookup yields CDR1 DFQATT and CDR2 SNEGSKA (reference sequence). The CDR3 sequence is 14 residues long. Trimming removed 0 bases at V and 1 base at J, with 9 bases between. The CDR3 DNA reads TGCAGTGCTAGAGAGGGGAGAACGAACACTGAAGCTTTCTTT. It translates to CSAREGRTNTEAFF.

The J gene is TRBJ2-5, the V gene TRBV7-6; 7 bases align to TRBD1. Per the germline V gene, CDR1 is SGHVS and CDR2 is FNYEAQ. The CDR3 contains 16 residues. The V segment lost 1 base and the J segment 2 bases; nucleotides outside the gene matches: 7. For the CDR3, the DNA is TGTGCCAGCAGCTTAGTCCCGGGACAGTTACAAGAGACCCAGTACTTC. It yields the protein CASSLVPGQLQETQYF.

The chain recombines TRBV4-3 with TRBJ2-1, with 7 bases aligning to TRBD2. Losses at the gene ends were 3 bases for V and 4 bases for J; bases not matched to a gene: 12. The CDR3 has 17 amino acids. Per the germline V gene, CDR1 is LGHNA and CDR2 is YSLEER. The DNA of the CDR3 is TGCGCCAGCAGCCAGGAGGTTTCGATAGCGGGTTACAATGAGCAGTTCTTC. Its translation: CASSQEVSIAGYNEQFF.

This chain uses TRBV20-1 with TRBJ2-4, with 7 bases aligning to TRBD1. This CDR3 region has 14 residues. V lost 5 bases, J lost 0 bases, and 4 bases stayed unmatched. Per the germline V gene, CDR1 is DFQATT and CDR2 is SNEGSKA (reference sequence). As DNA, the CDR3 is TGCAGTGCTCGGACAGGAATAGCCAAAAACATTCAGTACTTC. Protein sequence: CSARTGIAKNIQYF.

J is TRBJ1-2 and V is TRBV18; 7 positions agree with TRBD1. Germline CDR1 and CDR2: KGHSH and LQKENI. Trimming took 3 bases from V and 2 from J; bases not matched to a gene: 6. The CDR3 totals 15 residues. The CDR3 reads CASSPNRDSNYGYTF. CDR3 nucleotides: TGTGCCAGCTCACCCAATAGGGACAGCAACTATGGCTACACCTTC. The whole variable domain, remainder taken from reference TRBV18 and TRBJ1-2, is NAGVMQNPRHLVRRRGQEARLRCSPMKGHSHVYWYRQLPEEGLKFMVYLQKENIIDESGMPKERFSAEFPKEGPSILRIQQVVRGDSAAYFCASSPNRDSNYGYTFGSGTRLTVV.

The chain couples TRBV20-1 to TRBJ1-4; D is unresolved. This CDR3 spans 15 amino acids. V lost 0 bases and J 0 bases, leaving 8 bases between the germline ends. Germline lookup yields CDR1 DFQATT and CDR2 SNEGSKA (reference sequence). The CDR3: CSARDAGSTNEKLFF. CDR3 in DNA: TGCAGTGCTAGAGATGCGGGGTCAACTAATGAAAAACTGTTTTTT.

This clonotype has a count of ten or more. The chain links TRBV5-1 to TRBJ2-7; the D gene is possibly TRBD2 (6 bases). Between the trimmed V and J ends, which lost 2 bases and 1 base, there was a span of 10 bases. The CDR3 has 14 residues. Germline CDR1 SGHRS, CDR2 YFSETQ. CDR3 sequence: CASSFGGVSYEQYF. DNA of the CDR3: TGCGCCAGCAGCTTCGGCGGGGTGTCCTACGAGCAGTACTTC.

This chain connects TRBV27 to TRBJ2-1; 11 nucleotides align to TRBD2. Germline CDR1 reads MNHEY; CDR2 reads SMNVEV (reference sequence). V was clipped by 3 bases and J by 9 bases; unmatched bases: 16. The CDR3 sequence is 18 residues long. CDR3 protein: CASSFHGLAGAPGGEQFF. Written as DNA, the CDR3 is TGTGCCAGCAGTTTCCATGGACTAGCGGGCGCCCCGGGCGGTGAGCAGTTCTTC.

Only a few counts were recorded for this clonotype. The rearrangement joins TRBV5-6 to TRBJ1-6; TRBD1 is a possible D gene (6 bases). V was clipped by 3 bases and J by 7 bases, with 11 bases between them. This CDR3 spans 14 amino acids. Germline V gene data show CDR1 as SGHDT and CDR2 as YYEEEE. The CDR3 DNA reads as TGTGCCAGCAGCTCAACAGGGTGGAATTCACCCCTCCACTTT. It encodes CASSSTGWNSPLHF.

Regarding this clonotype: One junction end disagrees with the germline gene, perhaps due to a read error. The chain employs TRBV13 and TRBJ2-7; D not resolved. The CDR3 length is 13 residues. Germline lookup yields CDR1 PRHDT and CDR2 FYEKMQ (reference sequence). The CDR3 sequence is CTSSQVFGVQQYF. CDR3 nucleotides: TGCACCAGCAGCCAAGTCTTTGGGGTGCAGCAGTACTTC.

This clonotype has more than one count but fewer than ten. This sequence joins TRBV29-1 and TRBJ1-5; 10 bases align to TRBD1. The V segment lost 7 bases and the J segment 6 bases; nucleotides outside the gene matches: 9. This CDR3 comprises 14 residues. Germline lookup yields CDR1 SQVTM and CDR2 ANQGSEA. In DNA form, the CDR3 reads TGCAGCGCCCGGACAGGGGGTATGAGTCAGCCCCAGCATTTT. Protein product: CSARTGGMSQPQHF.